This record looks at one T cell receptor (beta chain) sequence and its context. These data belong to a study of blood T cell repertoires in COVID-19. Turning to the study itself: Acute and convalescent COVID-19 specimens originated in the United States, Italy and Spain. T cells, B-cell-depleted T cells, or PBMCs provided the cDNA or gDNA that served as material.

Germline CDR1 SGHNT, CDR2 YYREEE (reference sequence). V shed 0 bases and J shed 4 bases, with 6 bases lying between them. The CDR3 consists of 13 residues. Per the authors' pipeline: Cell counts per sample came from amplifying reference gene primers. Here immunoSEQ multiplex PCR was the method, and the copy in TCRdb shows in-frame clones only, minus some. That table supplies the V and J calls and clone size; D and trimming were determined from the DNA. The table has 130,000 to 150,000 clones, 84% seen once. V usage is TRBV5-4 and J usage is TRBJ2-3; D not resolved. The receptor was derived from a man aged 55 to 70 with active or convalescent COVID-19. The sequencing input was peripheral blood. Written as DNA, the CDR3 is TGTGCCAGCAGCTTGGTAGAGGCAGATACGCAGTATTTT. Amino acids: CASSLVEADTQYF.